The 30 T cell receptor beta chains below were found in one sample sequenced in a study of vaccination and CD4 T cells after COVID-19. Their antigens remain unidentified. Researchers used the Oncomine TCR Beta short-read assay to sequence DNA from cultured CD4+ T cells. MiXCR, run by TCRdb on the PCR reads, gives a single entry per CDR3 protein. The data contain roughly 12,000 distinct CDR3 sequences, 60% to 85% of them seen just once; the ten biggest clones take up about a quarter. As for treatment: approximately nine-day PBMC culture with coronavirus spike peptide pools or control peptides (ViraFEST assay). The source material was CD4+ T cells from blood, cultured in vitro. These receptors were collected from a human donor who had recovered from COVID-19.

This clonotype is termed large. The V call is TRBV20-1, the J call TRBJ1-1; D is unresolved. Germline V gene sequence: CDR1 DFQATT, CDR2 SNEGSKA (reference sequence). The germline V and J ends were trimmed by 0 bases and 8 bases, with 13 bases remaining between them. CDR3 length: 13 residues. CDR3 sequence reads: CSARDPGSLEAFF. Written as DNA, the CDR3 is TGCAGTGCTAGAGACCCAGGCTCCCTCGAAGCTTTCTTT.

V and J are TRBV29-1 and TRBJ1-2; 11 bases are shared with TRBD1. Germline V gene sequence: CDR1 SQVTM, CDR2 ANQGSEA. J lost 5 bases, V lost 6 bases, and 2 bases had no gene match. The CDR3 sequence is 12 residues long. The CDR3 DNA is TGCAGCGTCGGACAGGGGGCGTATGGCTACACCTTC. Protein product: CSVGQGAYGYTF.

The rearrangement joins TRBV7-2 to TRBJ1-3; D call uncertain. The CDR3 is 15 amino acids. V was cut by 4 bases and J by 0 bases, with 10 bases left in between. CDR1 and CDR2 from the germline V gene are SGHTA and FQGNSA. As DNA, the CDR3 is TGTGCCAGCAGCTATGTGACCCGCTCTGGAAACACCATATATTTT. It yields the protein CASSYVTRSGNTIYF.

A single count supports this clonotype. The chain is built from TRBV28 and TRBJ1-1, with 9 bases fitting TRBD1. CDR1 is MDHEN, CDR2 SYDVKM, per germline. This CDR3 comprises 17 residues. V lost 4 bases to trimming and J lost 1 base; unmatched junction nucleotides: 10. CDR3 sequence reads: CASSSHPGQGGNTEAFF. The CDR3 bases are TGTGCCAGCAGTTCCCACCCGGGACAGGGTGGGAACACTGAAGCTTTCTTT. Full variable domain (remainder filled in from reference TRBV28 and TRBJ1-1): DVKVTQSSRYLVKRTGEKVFLECVQDMDHENMFWYRQDPGLGLRLIYFSYDVKMKEKGDIPEGYSVSREKKERFSLILESASTNQTSMYLCASSSHPGQGGNTEAFFGQGTRLTVV.

This clonotype showed up just once. The chain is built from TRBV7-3 and TRBJ2-2, with D possibly matching TRBD2 (6 bases). Germline CDR1 SGHTA, CDR2 FQGTGA. The CDR3 is 14 amino acids. Trimming pared 6 bases from V and 4 bases from J, leaving 12 bases between. The CDR3 protein is CASRQGLTTGELFF. CDR3 sequence (DNA): TGTGCCAGCAGGCAGGGACTCACCACCGGGGAGCTGTTTTTT.

This sequence joins TRBV27 and TRBJ1-2; D is perhaps TRBD1 (6 bases). Germline assignment: CDR1 MNHEY and CDR2 SMNVEV (reference sequence). Trimming shortened V by 7 bases and J by 7 bases, and 16 bases separated the two germline ends. CDR3 length: 13 residues. Here the CDR3 reads CASKGGAGSGYTF. The CDR3 coding sequence is TGTGCCAGCAAGGGGGGCGCGGGATCTGGCTACACCTTC.

The rearrangement uses TRBV6-1 and TRBJ1-3; 7 nucleotides agree with TRBD1. Looked up from germline, CDR1 is MNHNS and CDR2 is SASEGT. This CDR3 is built from 13 residues. Trimming at V came to 5 bases and at J to 6 bases, leaving 4 bases not matched to a gene. CDR3 sequence reads: CASSTGDTNTIYF. CDR3 bases: TGTGCCAGCAGTACAGGGGATACAAACACCATATATTTT.

J is TRBJ1-2 and V is TRBV6-5; 7 nucleotides align to TRBD1. This CDR3 has 14 residues. Germline V lookup: CDR1 MNHEY, CDR2 SVGAGI. Losses at the gene ends were 0 bases for V and 7 bases for J; bases not matched to a gene: 5. In DNA form, the CDR3 reads TGTGCCAGCAGTTACTCGGGACAGATGGGTGGCTACACCTTC. It translates to CASSYSGQMGGYTF.

V gene TRBV16 combines with J gene TRBJ1-2; D might be TRBD1 (5 bases). From germline, CDR1 is KGHSY and CDR2 FQNENV. This CDR3 spans 16 amino acids. Trimming pared 0 bases from V and 3 bases from J, leaving 14 bases between. CDR3: CASSQSPGPGDYGYTF. In DNA form, the CDR3 reads TGTGCCAGCAGCCAATCCCCGGGACCGGGGGACTATGGCTACACCTTC.

V gene TRBV15 combines with J gene TRBJ1-2, with 7 bases matching TRBD1. Looked up from germline, CDR1 is LNHNV and CDR2 is YYDKDF (reference sequence). V gave up 5 bases and J gave up 2 bases; unmatched junction bases: 5. CDR3 length: 14 residues. CDR3 loop: CATSPGTENYGYTF. The CDR3 DNA reads TGTGCCACCAGCCCCGGGACAGAAAACTATGGCTACACCTTC.

The chain employs TRBV6-2 or TRBV6-3 and TRBJ1-5; 9 nucleotides match TRBD1. The J segment lost 0 bases and the V segment lost 6 bases, leaving 9 bases of the junction unmatched. The CDR3 sequence is 17 residues long. CDR1 is MNHEY, CDR2 SVGEGT, per germline. The CDR3 bases are TGTGCCAGCAGCCCCTCGGACAGGGGATATAGCAATCAGCCCCAGCATTTT. Amino acids: CASSPSDRGYSNQPQHF.

The V and J genes are TRBV27 and TRBJ1-1, with 8 bases aligning to TRBD1. Germline CDR1 reads MNHEY; CDR2 reads SMNVEV (reference sequence). Trimming cost V 6 bases and J 1 base; bases outside gene matches: 10. The CDR3 has 16 residues. As DNA, the CDR3 is TGTGCCAGCAGGACCCGGGACAGGCTAAGGAACACTGAAGCTTTCTTT. Its translation is CASRTRDRLRNTEAFF.

The chain combines TRBV7-3 with TRBJ2-3, with a tentative D call TRBD1 (5 bases). The ends were cut back, 6 bases at V and 1 base at J, with 17 bases in the middle. The germline gives CDR1 SGHTA, CDR2 FQGTGA. The CDR3 is 16 residues long. This CDR3 reads CASSQKGSVGTDTQYF. In nucleotides, the CDR3 is TGTGCCAGCAGTCAAAAGGGGTCTGTAGGCACAGATACGCAGTATTTT.

J is TRBJ1-1 and V is TRBV7-9; no firm D call. The CDR3 sequence is 15 residues long. Germline V CDR1 and CDR2: SEHNR, FQNEAQ (reference sequence). Trimming took off 5 bases at V and 0 bases at J, with 13 bases between the two ends. The DNA for the CDR3 is TGTGCCAGCAGCGCCCGACAAATCATGAACACTGAAGCTTTCTTT. It codes for CASSARQIMNTEAFF.

This chain joins TRBV27 and TRBJ2-5, with TRBD2 matching 7 bases. V dropped 6 bases and J dropped 4; count of bases not matched to a gene: 14. The CDR3 runs 16 residues. The V gene's germline CDR1 is MNHEY and CDR2 SMNVEV (reference sequence). The CDR3 protein is CASSRGEGFFPETQYF. The DNA for the CDR3 is TGTGCCAGCAGCCGTGGGGAGGGCTTTTTCCCAGAGACCCAGTACTTC.

V gene TRBV7-9 combines with J gene TRBJ1-2; no reliable D call. V was shortened by 3 bases and J by 8 bases, with 25 bases between the two germline ends. The length of the CDR3 is 17 residues. The V gene's germline CDR1 is SEHNR and CDR2 FQNEAQ (reference sequence). CDR3 DNA sequence: TGTGCCAGCAGCTTCGCCCGCCTCGGGCAGCGCAGTGTCGGCTACACCTTC. Its protein is CASSFARLGQRSVGYTF.

The chain combines TRBV6-1 with TRBJ1-6; TRBD1 matches at 7 bases. Germline lookup yields CDR1 MNHNS and CDR2 SASEGT. CDR3 length: 15 residues. J was trimmed by 6 bases and V by 3 bases; bases with no gene match: 5. CDR3: CASSDVAGGNSPLHF. The CDR3 nucleotides read TGTGCCAGCAGTGACGTGGCAGGGGGTAATTCACCCCTCCACTTT.

The chain joins TRBV7-2 to TRBJ1-5; D is undetermined. The CDR3 is 12 residues long. V shed 5 bases and J shed 6 bases, with 8 bases lying between them. The germline gives CDR1 SGHTA, CDR2 FQGNSA. The CDR3 DNA follows: TGTGCCAGCAGCGCACGGGGTCAGCCCCAGCATTTT. It encodes CASSARGQPQHF.

The chain carries TRBV27 and TRBJ2-7; no clear D gene. This CDR3 spans 14 amino acids. Trimming took off 2 bases at V and 2 bases at J, with 10 bases between the two ends. Germline CDR1 and CDR2: MNHEY and SMNVEV (reference sequence). CDR3 in amino acids: CASSLTPQTYEQYF. The CDR3 region has the DNA TGTGCCAGCAGTTTAACCCCCCAAACCTACGAGCAGTACTTC.

The gene calls are TRBV14 and TRBJ1-4, with D possibly TRBD1 on 6 matching bases. CDR3 length: 17 amino acids. V lost 2 bases and J lost 4, with 17 bases in between. Germline CDR1 and CDR2: SGHDN and FVKESK. The CDR3 loop is CASSQQHFSQGNEKLFF. The CDR3 nucleotides are TGTGCCAGCAGCCAACAGCACTTTTCACAGGGTAATGAAAAACTGTTTTTT.

The chain joins TRBV27 to TRBJ1-2; D gene ambiguous. CDR3 length: 14 amino acids. Looked up from germline, CDR1 is MNHEY and CDR2 is SMNVEV (reference sequence). V shed 5 bases and J shed 7 bases, with 17 bases lying between them. The CDR3, as DNA: TGTGCCAGCAGTGGACTCAGTATTGGCTCTGGCTACACCTTC. Protein sequence: CASSGLSIGSGYTF.

CDR3 amino acids: CASSPRTGVGYEQYF. CDR3 nucleotide sequence: TGTGCCAGTAGTCCTAGAACAGGGGTAGGGTACGAGCAGTACTTC. The chain has TRBV19 and TRBJ2-7; 7 nucleotides align to TRBD1. This CDR3 is built from 15 residues. Germline CDR1 and CDR2: LNHDA and SQIVND (reference sequence). V lost 5 bases and J lost 4; bases outside the gene matches: 11.

The chain employs TRBV20-1 and TRBJ2-7; unclear D gene. Germline V lookup: CDR1 DFQATT, CDR2 SNEGSKA (reference sequence). The V end was cut by 3 bases, the J end by 7 bases, with 16 bases between. The CDR3 spans 13 residues. CDR3 DNA sequence: TGCAGTGCTAGTCAACAGTCCGTCGGTGAGCAGTACTTC. The encoded protein is CSASQQSVGEQYF.

V is TRBV20-1 and J is TRBJ1-5; no firm D call. V lost 0 bases and J 4 bases, leaving 16 bases between the germline ends. Germline V gene lookup returns CDR1 DFQATT and CDR2 SNEGSKA (reference sequence). CDR3 length: 16 residues. The CDR3 loop is CSARDDAAPGNQPQHF. CDR3 nucleotides: TGCAGTGCTAGAGATGATGCTGCCCCAGGAAATCAGCCCCAGCATTTT.

This clonotype was observed a handful of times. The chain recombines TRBV20-1 with TRBJ1-2; 10 nucleotides align to TRBD1. CDR3 length equals 13 residues. The V gene's germline CDR1 is DFQATT and CDR2 SNEGSKA (reference sequence). V shed 6 bases, J shed 4 bases, and the junction held 5 bases outside the gene matches. DNA for the CDR3: TGCAGTGCCACCGGGACAGGGGTCTATGGCTACACCTTC. This encodes CSATGTGVYGYTF.

V usage is TRBV7-3 and J usage is TRBJ2-7, with 7 bases fitting TRBD1. The CDR3 sequence is 13 residues long. Germline-derived CDR1 and CDR2 are SGHTA and FQGTGA. J lost 5 bases, V lost 4 bases, and 5 bases had no gene match. The CDR3, as DNA: TGTGCCAGCAGCTCAAGGGGGCATGACGAGCAGTACTTC. This gives the protein CASSSRGHDEQYF.

This clonotype was seen more than once but under ten times. The rearrangement uses TRBV7-9 and TRBJ1-1, with 7 bases matching TRBD1. The CDR3 has 14 amino acids. The germline V gene has CDR1 SEHNR and CDR2 FQNEAQ (reference sequence). V shed 5 bases and J 11 bases; nucleotides not matched to a gene: 14. CDR3: CASSLETQGSGAFF. CDR3 DNA sequence: TGTGCCAGCAGCCTAGAAACACAGGGGAGCGGCGCTTTCTTT.

The chain employs TRBV20-1 and TRBJ2-1; weak D call: TRBD2 (5 bases). V shed 0 bases and J shed 9 bases, with 15 bases lying between them. The CDR3 is 14 residues long. The germline gives CDR1 DFQATT, CDR2 SNEGSKA (reference sequence). The CDR3 DNA is TGCAGTGCTAGAGATTTTTTGGCCAGCGGTGAGCAGTTCTTC. Translating it yields CSARDFLASGEQFF.

This clonotype was counted only a few times. The V gene is TRBV24-1, the J gene TRBJ1-2; no firm D call. The V gene lost 3 bases and the J gene lost 4 bases, with 17 bases spanning the gap. The CDR3 totals 16 residues. The germline V gene encodes CDR1 KGHDR and CDR2 SFDVKD. CDR3 coding DNA: TGTGCCACCAGTGATCCCAATGGACCGGGCGGCTATGGCTACACCTTC. Amino acid sequence: CATSDPNGPGGYGYTF.

The chain couples TRBV6-5 to TRBJ2-7; unclear D gene. CDR3 length: 14 amino acids. With 0 bases removed from V and 6 bases from J, the gap between germline ends came to 12 bases. Germline CDR1 MNHEY, CDR2 SVGAGI. For the CDR3, the DNA is TGTGCCAGCAGTTACTCCTTATTGCTGGGCGAGCAGTACTTC. As protein: CASSYSLLLGEQYF.